Sequencing of this T cell receptor (beta chain) was carried out in a study of control samples from healthy donors and cancer patients. Germline CDR1 and CDR2: MNHEY and SMNVEV (reference sequence). The length of the CDR3 is 14 residues. The V gene end was trimmed by 6 bases and the J gene end by 4 bases; junction bases not matched to a gene: 6. Clones were sequenced by immunoSEQ multiplex PCR, and TCRdb holds only the in-frame ones, with some missing. This table has fewer than 200,000 clones, roughly 95% appearing once. This TCR was recovered from a woman aged 60 to 75 in good health. The chain employs TRBV27 and TRBJ2-5, with TRBD2 matching over 9 bases. Input material: blood. CDR3 in DNA: TGTGCCAGCAGGGGACTAGCAACCATAGAGACCCAGTACTTC. Its protein is CASRGLATIETQYF.